The sequence of this TCR beta chain was determined in a study of beta chain bispecific antibodies for T cell cancers (dated by TCRdb to the early 2020s). Turning to the overall study: After T cells from healthy donors were cocultured with bispecific antibodies and T cell leukemia lines, the researchers used TRBV sequencing of the cells that survived to measure how much each TRBV family was depleted. Surface TRBV12 (TRBV12-3) was expressed by Jurkat cells, and surface TRBV5-5 was expressed by HPB-ALL cells. Study-level results and caveats: Cross-reactivity of the anti-TRBV5-5 antibody with TRBV5-6 was attributed to high sequence similarity between the two genes. Relative to anti-CD19, anti-TRBV5-5 exposure lowered TRBV5-5 signal by 95% to 99% and lowered signal from the closely related TRBV5-6 by approximately 93%. Every sequenced sample was a mix of normal T cells and leukemia cell line cells, and most of the targeted TRBV signal originated from the leukemia cells instead of the normal T cells. Compared with anti-CD19, anti-TRBV12 exposure reduced the TRBV12-3 share of total TRBV signal by 98.9%; TRBV12-4 fell approximately 37%, not significantly.

The cysteine opens and the phenylalanine closes a CDR3 of 12 amino acids. The entry retains the CDR3 DNA only, 36 bases that are in frame from base 1. V sheds 1 base and J sheds 7 bases, leaving 5 bases between their ends. Libraries incorporated unique molecular identifier barcodes, which were used to quantify clonotypes. Qiagen AllPrep DNA/RNA Micro kits were used to isolate total RNA, and an Agilent TapeStation was used to check RNA quality. TCR beta libraries were constructed by 5' RACE, in which cDNA synthesis was followed by two PCR steps with TCR beta constant-region gene-specific primers. Sequencing of the TCR beta libraries was performed on an Illumina MiSeq platform. The published analysis was carried out like this. Reads were processed with MIGEC, MiXCR and VDJtools. Clonotype frequency was computed as the clonotype's share of unique molecular identifiers among all unique molecular identifiers in the sample. Nonfunctional TRBV genes classified in IMGT as pseudogenes or open reading frames, such as TRBV1, TRBV12-1 and TRBV21, were excluded. TCRdb ran its own pipeline on the public reads, namely fastp trimming at Q25 and MiXCR clone calling, and kept in-frame beta chains. Every CDR3 protein is listed once, alongside the most common genes and DNA of its rows. The V and J calls and clone size come from TCRdb's table, not from the authors' own analysis. The sample table holds 8,400 or so distinct CDR3 sequences, of which roughly 2.4% were seen once. Roughly 70% of the sample goes to the ten largest clones.

This specimen's treatment or condition label, interpreted: alpha-CD19 control bispecific (anti-CD19 x anti-CD3). For about 3 days, T cells were expanded from blood mononuclear cells using either the anti-CD3 antibody OKT3 or CD3/CD28 Dynabeads. Anti-CD19 bispecific antibody cocultures served as comparators for TRBV sequencing; in separate killing assays, anti-CD19 had no effect on Jurkat or HPB-ALL cells. Expanded T cells were maintained in RPMI 1640 supplemented with roughly 9.2% fetal bovine serum, recombinant human IL-2 (approximately 98 IU/ml) and IL-7 (about 4.6 ng/ml). Each coculture mixed around 5 x 10^4 target cells and around 5 x 10^4 normal T cells with bispecific antibody in around 95 ul and was incubated at 37 degrees C for 15 to 20 hours. Each bispecific antibody was composed of two single-chain variable fragments, which were expressed in a single-chain diabody format with a His tag. Effector T cells came from healthy human donors; peripheral blood mononuclear cells were isolated from leukapheresis samples by Ficoll density gradient centrifugation.

This clonotype was observed at least ten times. The antigen it binds to is not known. The record has no base qualities; no much larger clone is one base away. This clonotype was obtained from a human donor in good health. Some clones in this sample may be carry-over from other donors' samples. The chain links TRBV12-3 or TRBV12-4 with TRBJ2-1, with no D gene named confidently. Sample: T cells from a healthy donor cultured with Jurkat leukemia cells, taken from a culture containing an anti-CD19 bispecific antibody. The sequence in DNA is TGTGCCAGCAGTTTAGGGGCGAATGAGCAGTTCTTC. Its protein is CASSLGANEQFF.